This TCR beta chain comes out of a study of blood T cell repertoires in COVID-19. Study-level background: T cells, B-cell-depleted T cells, or PBMCs provided the cDNA or gDNA that served as material.

The germline gives CDR1 MNHEY, CDR2 SMNVEV (reference sequence). V lost 7 bases to trimming and J lost 7 bases; unmatched junction nucleotides: 10. The CDR3 is 14 amino acids. The data were produced by immunoSEQ multiplex PCR, yet TCRdb's version contains in-frame clones alone and is incomplete. The table has some 120,000 clones, about 88% seen once. This clone was recorded at least ten times. The TCR was taken from a woman of 80 years or more with acute or convalescent COVID-19. The J gene is TRBJ1-3, the V gene TRBV27, with 7 bases fitting TRBD1. The sample comprised peripheral blood. The CDR3 loop is CASKDRESANTIYF. CDR3 coding DNA: TGTGCCAGCAAAGACAGGGAGTCTGCGAACACCATATATTTT.